What follows is one T cell receptor (beta chain) and its context. Its antigen is unidentified. This sample is part of a study of T cell responses to AZD1222 COVID-19 vaccine. Overall study context: Second-dose intervals of approximately 4 or approximately 12 weeks were pooled. Overall study findings and caveats: At 160-218 and 743-854, vaccine-associated CD4 TCRs were dominant, and they spanned spike. Regions left unmutated in variants are reportedly the target of nearly half of spike-specific TCRs. Only after the peak T cell response were repertoires sampled.

The CDR3 runs 17 residues. Trimming removed 1 base from V and 2 bases from J, with 17 bases in between. Germline V gives CDR1 SEHNR, CDR2 FQNEAQ (reference sequence). Data came from immunoSEQ multiplex PCR; TCRdb stores just in-frame clones and leaves some out. The repertoire consists of 150,000 to 200,000 clones, with 92% occurring once and the leading ten covering 8.5% to 12%. The rearrangement links TRBV7-9 to TRBJ1-1; D is undetermined. The source material was peripheral blood, sampled on day 0 of AZD1222 vaccination. The clonotype originates from an adult in good health. CDR3 in amino acids: CASSLENRWPPNTEAFF. The CDR3 DNA is TGTGCCAGCAGCTTAGAGAATCGTTGGCCCCCAAACACTGAAGCTTTCTTT.